Following are 21 T cell receptor beta chains from one sample sequenced in a study of CD8+ T cells in alopecia areata. Sequencing used cDNA as its template, made by extracting RNA and reverse transcribing it. The repertoire was sequenced with immunoSEQ multiplex PCR; TCRdb's copy has only in-frame clones and lacks some. The table records more than 150,000 clones, 51% of them present only once. Treatment: oral pan-JAK inhibitor, 5-10 mg twice daily. The sample consisted of CD8+ T cells sorted from blood, taken at week 52, from a patient treated with tofacitinib. Receptors originate from a human donor with alopecia areata.

This chain uses TRBV30 with TRBJ2-7; possibly TRBD2 for D (6 bases). The CDR3 is made up of 12 amino acids. The V end lost 8 bases, the J end lost 5 bases, and 16 bases lay between the germline ends. Germline CDR1 reads GTSNPN; CDR2 reads SVGIG (reference sequence). This CDR3 reads CAGDGGSHEQYF. CDR3 coding DNA: TGTGCCGGGGACGGGGGAAGCCACGAGCAGTACTTC.

The J gene is TRBJ2-7, the V gene TRBV21-1; TRBD2 is taken as the D call from the table, unchecked against the DNA. TRBV21-1 is designated a pseudogene. The CDR3 extends over 15 amino acids. CDR3 residues: CASSACGRRAYEQYF. CDR3 coding DNA: TGTGCCAGCAGCGCCTGCGGCAGGCGGGCCTACGAGCAGTACTTC.

The chain combines TRBV6-1 with TRBJ2-7; 8 bases map to TRBD2. V was pared by 2 bases and J by 5 bases, with 5 bases of the junction left unmatched. The CDR3 consists of 14 residues. The germline gives CDR1 MNHNS, CDR2 SASEGT. The CDR3 is CASSESRGGDEQYF. As DNA, the CDR3 is TGTGCCAGCAGTGAATCCCGGGGGGGCGACGAGCAGTACTTC.

The V call is TRBV30, the J call TRBJ2-4; D is tentatively TRBD1 or TRBD2 (6 bases each). The germline gives CDR1 GTSNPN, CDR2 SVGIG (reference sequence). The CDR3 extends over 13 amino acids. V lost 4 bases and J 7 bases, leaving 14 bases between the germline ends. The CDR3 loop reads CAWTGAGSNIQYF. The CDR3 DNA sequence: TGTGCCTGGACGGGGGCCGGTTCGAACATTCAGTACTTC. The full variable domain, with the rest looked up from reference TRBV30 and TRBJ2-4, is SQTIHQWPATLVQPVGSPLSLECTVEGTSNPNLYWYRQAAGRGLQLLFYSVGIGQISSEVPQNLSASRPQDRQFILSSKKLLLSDSGFYLCAWTGAGSNIQYFGAGTRLSVL.

This clone has a handful of counts. The chain is built from TRBV4-1 and TRBJ2-1; TRBD2 matches 10 bases. The CDR3 runs 18 residues. Germline-derived CDR1 and CDR2 are MGHRA and YSYEKL. Losses at the gene ends were 1 base for V and 7 bases for J; bases not matched to a gene: 13. The CDR3 sequence is CASSQAPSSGGAWNEQFF. The CDR3 DNA sequence: TGCGCCAGCAGCCAAGCACCTTCCAGCGGGGGGGCCTGGAATGAGCAGTTCTTC.

The gene calls are TRBV13 and TRBJ2-7; D ambiguous. Between the trimmed V and J ends, which lost 2 bases and 1 base, there was a span of 6 bases. CDR1 is PRHDT, CDR2 FYEKMQ, per germline (reference sequence). This CDR3 has 13 residues. CDR3 DNA: TGTGCCAGCAGCTTAAAGGGTTCCTACGAGCAGTACTTC. It is translated as CASSLKGSYEQYF.

The genes are TRBV5-4 and TRBJ1-2, with D tentatively TRBD1 (6 bases). CDR3 length: 14 residues. Germline V gene sequence: CDR1 SGHNT, CDR2 YYREEE (reference sequence). V lost 4 bases and J lost 5, with 15 bases in between. The CDR3 nucleotides are TGTGCCAGCAGCCCCCGGGACATTGGTTATGGCTACACCTTC. Translating gives CASSPRDIGYGYTF.

The gene calls are TRBV7-3 and TRBJ2-7; the match to TRBD1 covers 10 bases. The CDR3 length is 15 residues. V shed 5 bases and J 4 bases; nucleotides not matched to a gene: 8. Germline V gene sequence: CDR1 SGHTA, CDR2 FQGTGA. The CDR3 loop reads CASSRGTGEGYEQYF. CDR3 nucleotides: TGTGCCAGCAGCCGAGGGACAGGGGAAGGGTACGAGCAGTACTTC. The variable domain in full, with the rest retrieved from reference TRBV7-3 and TRBJ2-7, is GAGVSQTPSNKVTEKGKYVELRCDPISGHTALYWYRQSLGQGPEFLIYFQGTGAADDSGLPNDRFFAVRPEGSVSTLKIQRTERGDSAVYLCASSRGTGEGYEQYFGPGTRLTVT.

J is TRBJ2-1 and V is TRBV11-3; D unresolved. Germline V CDR1 and CDR2: SGHNT, YENEEA. Trimming cost V 5 bases and J 5 bases, with 10 bases left between them. This CDR3 is built from 13 residues. CDR3 protein: CASSARTDNEQFF. The CDR3, as DNA: TGTGCCAGCAGCGCCCGGACGGACAATGAGCAGTTCTTC. Supplemented by reference TRBV11-3 and TRBJ2-1, the full variable domain reads EAGVVQSPRYKIIEKKQPVAFWCNPISGHNTLYWYLQNLGQGPELLIRYENEEAVDDSQLPKDRFSAERLKGVDSTLKIQPAELGDSAVYLCASSARTDNEQFFGPGTRLTVL.

The J gene is TRBJ1-2, the V gene TRBV25-1; D remains ambiguous. The CDR3 has 13 residues. V lost 0 bases, J lost 3 bases, and 5 bases lay in between. CDR1 MGHDK and CDR2 SYGVNS come from the germline V gene. CDR3 DNA: TGTGCCAGCAGTGAATACCTATACTATGGCTACACCTTC. This encodes CASSEYLYYGYTF.

The chain is built from TRBV15 and TRBJ1-4; no clear D gene. Trimming left V 0 bases short and J 11 bases short, with 19 bases between. The germline CDR1 and CDR2 sequences are LNHNV and YYDKDF (reference sequence). The length of the CDR3 is 16 residues. The CDR3 spells CATSRDTGSSVRKLFF. The DNA of the CDR3 is TGTGCCACCAGCAGAGATACGGGCAGCTCCGTGCGGAAACTGTTTTTT. The complete variable domain, with remaining parts taken from reference TRBV15 and TRBJ1-4, reads DAMVIQNPRYQVTQFGKPVTLSCSQTLNHNVMYWYQQKSSQAPKLLFHYYDKDFNNEADTPDNFQSRRPNTSFCFLDIRSPGLGDTAMYLCATSRDTGSSVRKLFFGSGTQLSVL.

V and J are TRBV29-1 and TRBJ1-3; TRBD1 might be the D (5 bases). V gave up 6 bases and J gave up 0 bases, with 15 bases separating them. Germline CDR1 is SQVTM and CDR2 is ANQGSEA. The CDR3 has 15 amino acids. The CDR3 loop is CSVGGDSSSGNTIYF. Written as DNA, the CDR3 is TGCAGCGTGGGGGGGGACTCAAGCTCTGGAAACACCATATATTTT.

In regard to this clone: An end of the junction differs from the germline gene, which may be a read error. This sequence joins TRBV7-8 and TRBJ2-5; 9 bases are shared with TRBD2. CDR1 and CDR2 (germline): SGHVS, FQNEAQ. The length of the CDR3 is 14 residues. Written as DNA, the CDR3 is TGTGCCAGCACCTTAGCGGGGGAGCAAGAGACCCAGTACTTC. It is translated as CASTLAGEQETQYF.

The sample holds a few counts of this clone. Other nucleotide sequences from this sample produce the same CDR3. CDR3 coding DNA: TGCAGCGTTGCCGGGACAGTAAACACCGGGGAGCTGTTTTTT. This codes for CSVAGTVNTGELFF. The genes are TRBV29-1 and TRBJ2-2, with 7 nucleotides matching TRBD1. V gave up 4 bases and J gave up 2 bases; unmatched junction bases: 4. Germline loops: CDR1 SQVTM, CDR2 ANQGSEA. The CDR3 covers 14 residues.

The V call is TRBV5-6, the J call TRBJ1-1; weak D call: TRBD1 (5 bases). The length of the CDR3 is 16 residues. The germline V gene encodes CDR1 SGHDT and CDR2 YYEEEE. The V and J ends lost 0 bases and 1 base respectively, with 13 bases between them. DNA for the CDR3: TGTGCCAGCAGCTTGGGTGCAGGGTTCGCGAACACTGAAGCTTTCTTT. This translates into CASSLGAGFANTEAFF.

This clone was detected only a few times. The chain recombines TRBV5-6 with TRBJ1-5; D possibly corresponds to TRBD1 (6 bases). Trimming stripped 0 bases from V and 5 bases from J, with 15 bases between. The germline V gene has CDR1 SGHDT and CDR2 YYEEEE. The CDR3 loop spans 16 amino acids. CDR3 loop: CASSLGTGIHHQPQHF. CDR3 DNA: TGTGCCAGCAGCTTGGGTACAGGGATCCACCATCAGCCCCAGCATTTT.

In its sample, this clone was seen a few times. The chain couples TRBV12-5 to TRBJ1-2, with TRBD1 as a possible D gene (5 bases). Germline V gives CDR1 LGHNT, CDR2 FRNRAP. The CDR3 extends over 17 amino acids. V shed 3 bases and J shed 2 bases, with 19 bases lying between them. The DNA for the CDR3 is TGTGCTAGTGGTTTCCGACAGTCCTCGCGTTGGAACTATGGCTACACCTTC. This sequence encodes CASGFRQSSRWNYGYTF. The complete variable domain, with remaining parts taken from reference TRBV12-5 and TRBJ1-2, reads DARVTQTPRHKVTEMGQEVTMRCQPILGHNTVFWYRQTMMQGLELLAYFRNRAPLDDSGMPKDRFSAEMPDATLATLKIQPSEPRDSAVYFCASGFRQSSRWNYGYTFGSGTRLTVV.

There are a few counts of this clone. The J gene is TRBJ2-6, the V gene TRBV13; the D is unclear. Germline lookup yields CDR1 PRHDT and CDR2 FYEKMQ (reference sequence). Trimming stripped 6 bases from V and 0 bases from J, with 6 bases between. The CDR3 runs 14 residues. The CDR3 here is CASSYNSGANVLTF. For the CDR3, the DNA is TGTGCCAGCAGTTACAACTCTGGGGCCAACGTCCTGACTTTC.

In this sample, this clone turned up a few times. The rearrangement links TRBV5-1 to TRBJ2-2; D unclear. V was shortened by 2 bases and J by 4 bases, with 15 bases between the two germline ends. Germline values: CDR1 SGHRS, CDR2 YFSETQ. This CDR3 has 16 amino acids. CDR3 sequence: CASSLVRGSGTGELFF. CDR3 bases: TGCGCCAGCAGCTTAGTTAGAGGATCGGGCACCGGGGAGCTGTTTTTT.

The rearrangement links TRBV16 to TRBJ1-5; weak D call: TRBD1 (5 bases). Trimming stripped 2 bases from V and 3 bases from J, with 17 bases between. Germline V lookup: CDR1 KGHSY, CDR2 FQNENV. This CDR3 has 17 amino acids. CDR3 region: CASSQQNRIRDNQPQHF. In DNA form, the CDR3 reads TGTGCCAGCAGCCAACAAAATCGAATCAGGGACAATCAGCCCCAGCATTTT.

This chain uses TRBV5-1 with TRBJ2-1; no firm D call. The CDR3 contains 13 residues. V gave up 4 bases and J gave up 7 bases, with 12 bases separating them. Germline V gives CDR1 SGHRS, CDR2 YFSETQ. The CDR3 bases are TGCGCCAGCAGCCCGCTGGGTGGGAATGAGCAGTTCTTC. This sequence encodes CASSPLGGNEQFF.